Below, 25 T cell receptor beta chains from the same sample are listed, as sequenced in a study of glioma-infiltrating T cells after dendritic cell vaccination (dated by TCRdb to between 2015 and 2016). Receptor libraries were prepared by the immunoSEQ multiplex PCR assay. TCRdb's version of the immuneACCESS table is confined to in-frame rearrangements and falls short of the full clone set. An unresolved V gene accounts for under half of the shortfall where checked; the remainder is of unknown origin. This sample comprises 2,400 or so clones, 65% to 90% of them detected only once. About 10% of the sample goes to the ten largest clones. What this sample's time point label stands for: after dendritic cell vaccination, including at tumor progression/relapse. The vaccine was prepared from monocyte-derived dendritic cells that were cultured for more than six days with IL-4 and GM-CSF and then pulsed overnight with autologous tumor lysate.

Sample: tumor tissue, taken after dendritic cell vaccination. These receptor sequences come from a human donor with glioblastoma.

This CDR3 is CASSQVSRGTYNEQFF. DNA of the CDR3: TGTGCCAGCAGCCAAGTTTCCAGGGGGACTTACAATGAGCAGTTCTTC. This chain joins TRBV4-2 and TRBJ2-1; D possibly corresponds to TRBD1 (7 bases). There are 16 residues in the CDR3. Germline CDR1 is LGHNA and CDR2 is YNFKEQ. Trimming stripped 1 base from V and 4 bases from J, with 14 bases between.

The chain is built from TRBV29-1 and TRBJ1-1, with a possible D match to TRBD1 (5 bases). The CDR3 is made up of 12 amino acids. The germline V gene encodes CDR1 SQVTM and CDR2 ANQGSEA. Trimming removed 6 bases at V and 4 bases at J, with 12 bases between. This CDR3 reads CSVRVRGTEAFF. The CDR3, as DNA: TGCAGCGTCAGGGTAAGGGGCACTGAAGCTTTCTTT.

V gene TRBV30 combines with J gene TRBJ1-1, with a tentative D call TRBD1 (6 bases). Germline-derived CDR1 and CDR2 are GTSNPN and SVGIG (reference sequence). The CDR3 contains 15 residues. Trimming cost V 3 bases and J 1 base, with 15 bases left between them. CDR3 amino acids: CAWRPIGQKNTEAFF. Written as DNA, the CDR3 is TGTGCCTGGAGACCTATCGGACAGAAGAACACTGAAGCTTTCTTT.

The chain uses TRBV19 and TRBJ1-3; unclear D gene. The length of the CDR3 is 14 residues. V was trimmed by 4 bases and J by 0 bases, leaving 7 bases between them. The germline CDR1 and CDR2 sequences are LNHDA and SQIVND (reference sequence). The chain's CDR3 is CASSKDYSGNTIYF. Here the CDR3 DNA reads TGTGCCAGTAGTAAGGACTACTCTGGAAACACCATATATTTT.

The sample holds one count of this clone. The J gene is TRBJ1-1, the V gene TRBV9; weak D call: TRBD1 (5 bases). Trimming left V 3 bases short and J 7 bases short, with 13 bases between. CDR1 SGDLS and CDR2 YYNGEE come from the germline V gene. The CDR3 contains 13 residues. CDR3 DNA sequence: TGTGCCAGCAGCGAGCAACAGGCACTTGAAGCTTTCTTT. This gives the protein CASSEQQALEAFF.

The chain links TRBV10-3 to TRBJ2-5; 7 bases are a match to TRBD1. The V and J ends lost 2 bases and 4 bases, in that order; junction bases with no gene match: 4. The length of the CDR3 is 14 residues. Germline V gene data show CDR1 as ENHRY and CDR2 as SYGVKD. The CDR3 nucleotides read TGTGCCATCAGTGAGGGGGGACAGCGAGAGACCCAGTACTTC. This encodes CAISEGGQRETQYF.

J is TRBJ2-1 and V is TRBV7-2; the match to TRBD2 covers 9 bases. Germline values: CDR1 SGHTA, CDR2 FQGNSA. CDR3 size: 17 residues. With V trimmed by 2 bases and J by 4 bases, 9 bases remained unmatched. The CDR3 protein is CASSLRPRTSEYNEQFF. Written as DNA, the CDR3 is TGTGCCAGCAGCTTAAGGCCCCGGACTAGCGAGTACAATGAGCAGTTCTTC. The entire variable domain, with the rest obtained from reference TRBV7-2 and TRBJ2-1, is as follows: GAGVSQSPSNKVTEKGKDVELRCDPISGHTALYWYRQSLGQGLEFLIYFQGNSAPDKSGLPSDRFSAERTGGSVSTLTIQRTQQEDSAVYLCASSLRPRTSEYNEQFFGPGTRLTVL.

The count of this clone is one. The chain recombines TRBV10-2 with TRBJ2-1, with 10 bases identical to TRBD2. V trimming: 3 bases; J trimming: 0 bases; junction bases outside the gene matches: 2. This CDR3 is built from 16 residues. Germline loops: CDR1 WSHSY, CDR2 SAAADI. The CDR3 is CASSDPSGSSYNEQFF. CDR3 in DNA: TGCGCCAGCAGTGACCCTAGCGGGAGCTCCTACAATGAGCAGTTCTTC.

The chain employs TRBV7-9 and TRBJ1-4; TRBD1 is a possible D gene (5 bases). The germline CDR1 and CDR2 sequences are SEHNR and FQNEAQ (reference sequence). Between the trimmed V and J ends, which lost 5 bases and 4 bases, there was a span of 20 bases. CDR3 length: 17 amino acids. CDR3: CASSVRGEQGLNEKLFF. CDR3 DNA sequence: TGTGCCAGCAGCGTACGCGGGGAGCAGGGACTTAATGAAAAACTGTTTTTT.

This chain joins TRBV20-1 and TRBJ2-3, with D possibly TRBD2 on 6 matching bases. The germline V gene has CDR1 DFQATT and CDR2 SNEGSKA (reference sequence). Trimming removed 7 bases from V and 6 bases from J, with 11 bases in between. The CDR3 is 11 amino acids. The CDR3, as DNA: TGCAGTGTGTCCCGGGGGGATACGCAGTATTTT. Residues: CSVSRGDTQYF.

The chain employs TRBV7-8 and TRBJ2-7, with D possibly being TRBD2 (6 bases). The V end was cut by 4 bases, the J end by 1 base, with 17 bases between. From germline, CDR1 is SGHVS and CDR2 FQNEAQ. There are 16 residues in the CDR3. CDR3 sequence reads: CASSSRVGGLSYEQYF. CDR3 nucleotides: TGTGCCAGCAGCTCCCGCGTCGGGGGATTATCCTACGAGCAGTACTTC.

This chain joins TRBV5-4 and TRBJ2-6, with 11 bases fitting TRBD1. The CDR3 totals 16 residues. With 4 bases clipped from V and 5 bases from J, the junction kept 5 bases outside the gene matches. Looked up from germline, CDR1 is SGHNT and CDR2 is YYREEE (reference sequence). CDR3 DNA: TGTGCCAGCAGCCGGGACAGGGGGACCTGGGCCAACGTCCTGACTTTC. It specifies CASSRDRGTWANVLTF.

This rearrangement joins TRBV7-2 to TRBJ2-6; D may be TRBD1 (5 bases). The CDR3 totals 18 residues. Trimming left V 0 bases short and J 0 bases short, with 12 bases between. Germline CDR1 and CDR2: SGHTA and FQGNSA. This CDR3 reads CASSLATVTLSGANVLTF. CDR3 nucleotides: TGTGCCAGCAGCTTAGCGACAGTGACCCTCTCTGGGGCCAACGTCCTGACTTTC.

The V gene is TRBV18, the J gene TRBJ2-5; tentatively, D is TRBD1 (5 bases). Germline V CDR1 and CDR2: KGHSH, LQKENI. CDR3 size: 14 residues. Deletions cut 0 bases from V and 5 bases from J, with 10 bases between. The CDR3 region has the DNA TGTGCCAGCTCACCACCTTCCAGGGTTGAGACCCAGTACTTC. Translating it yields CASSPPSRVETQYF. Using reference TRBV18 and TRBJ2-5 for the parts outside the CDR3, the full variable domain is NAGVMQNPRHLVRRRGQEARLRCSPMKGHSHVYWYRQLPEEGLKFMVYLQKENIIDESGMPKERFSAEFPKEGPSILRIQQVVRGDSAAYFCASSPPSRVETQYFGPGTRLLVL.

This chain connects TRBV7-8 to TRBJ2-3; TRBD1 aligns across 7 bases. V gave up 1 base and J gave up 6 bases; unmatched junction bases: 4. Germline values: CDR1 SGHVS, CDR2 FQNEAQ. CDR3 length equals 14 residues. CDR3 nucleotide sequence: TGTGCCAGCAGCTTAGATACAGGGGCCGATACGCAGTATTTT. Amino acid sequence: CASSLDTGADTQYF. Using reference TRBV7-8 and TRBJ2-3 for the parts outside the CDR3, the full variable domain is GAGVSQSPRYKVAKRGQDVALRCDPISGHVSLFWYQQALGQGPEFLTYFQNEAQLDKSGLPSDRFFAERPEGSVSTLKIQRTQQEDSAVYLCASSLDTGADTQYFGPGTRLTVL.

The genes are TRBV9 and TRBJ1-1; the D gene is possibly TRBD1 (6 bases). Trimming left V 6 bases short and J 4 bases short, with 13 bases between. Germline V gives CDR1 SGDLS, CDR2 YYNGEE. The CDR3 spans 13 residues. Written as DNA, the CDR3 is TGTGCCAGCAATCGAGAGACAGGCACTGAAGCTTTCTTT. Translating it yields CASNRETGTEAFF.

V gene TRBV30 combines with J gene TRBJ2-2, with D perhaps matching TRBD1 (5 bases). Trimming took 2 bases from V and 2 from J, leaving 15 bases between them. Germline CDR1 GTSNPN, CDR2 SVGIG (reference sequence). The CDR3 sequence is 16 residues long. The CDR3, as DNA: TGTGCCTGGAGTTCTCTATGGACAACCAACACCGGGGAGCTGTTTTTT. Protein sequence: CAWSSLWTTNTGELFF.

The chain recombines TRBV27 with TRBJ2-2; 12 bases are a match to TRBD2. Trimming at V came to 5 bases and at J to 7 bases, leaving 5 bases not matched to a gene. Per germline, CDR1 MNHEY and CDR2 SMNVEV (reference sequence). The CDR3 contains 15 residues. The CDR3 coding sequence is TGTGCCAGCAGTCTGACTAGCGGGAGTATCGGGGAGCTGTTTTTT. It yields the protein CASSLTSGSIGELFF.

The chain combines TRBV29-1 with TRBJ2-2; 9 nucleotides match TRBD1. The CDR3 has 14 amino acids. Trimming took 5 bases from V and 4 from J; bases not matched to a gene: 5. Per germline, CDR1 SQVTM and CDR2 ANQGSEA. Written as DNA, the CDR3 is TGCAGCGTTTTACAGGGGGCTGGCACCGGGGAGCTGTTTTTT. It encodes CSVLQGAGTGELFF.

The V and J genes are TRBV4-3 and TRBJ2-1; 10 positions match TRBD2. The germline CDR1 and CDR2 sequences are LGHNA and YSLEER. V lost 1 base and J lost 10; bases outside the gene matches: 7. The CDR3 loop spans 15 amino acids. The CDR3 sequence is CASSQGASGRDEQFF. CDR3 sequence (DNA): TGCGCCAGCAGCCAAGGGGCTAGCGGGAGAGACGAGCAGTTCTTC.

This clone was counted only a few times. J is TRBJ2-7 and V is TRBV7-9, with a weak D call TRBD2 (5 bases). Between the trimmed V and J ends, which lost 4 bases and 0 bases, there was a span of 7 bases. The V gene's germline CDR1 is SEHNR and CDR2 FQNEAQ (reference sequence). This CDR3 comprises 13 residues. The CDR3 nucleotides are TGTGCCAGCAGCTGGAGGAGCTCCTACGAGCAGTACTTC. It encodes CASSWRSSYEQYF. Based on the CDR3 plus reference TRBV7-9 and TRBJ2-7, the full variable domain is DTGVSQNPRHKITKRGQNVTFRCDPISEHNRLYWYRQTLGQGPEFLTYFQNEAQLEKSRLLSDRFSAERPKGSFSTLEIQRTEQGDSAMYLCASSWRSSYEQYFGPGTRLTVT.

The chain has TRBV5-6 and TRBJ1-5; D is unclear. Between the trimmed V and J ends, which lost 0 bases and 7 bases, there was a span of 8 bases. The CDR3 runs 13 residues. Germline V gives CDR1 SGHDT, CDR2 YYEEEE. Written as DNA, the CDR3 is TGTGCCAGCAGCTTGGCGGGTGAACAGCCCCAGCATTTT. Its translation: CASSLAGEQPQHF.

This clone has more than one count but fewer than ten. This chain connects TRBV7-9 to TRBJ2-6, with 9 bases aligning to TRBD1. The CDR3 has 18 residues. J lost 4 bases, V lost 3 bases, and 10 bases had no gene match. CDR1 is SEHNR, CDR2 FQNEAQ, per germline (reference sequence). The CDR3 DNA sequence: TGTGCCAGCAGCTTTATGACAGGGGGTCCCACCGGGGCCAACGTCCTGACTTTC. The encoded protein is CASSFMTGGPTGANVLTF.

V gene TRBV27 combines with J gene TRBJ1-5; D perhaps matches TRBD1 (5 bases). V shed 6 bases and J shed 6 bases, with 18 bases lying between them. The CDR3 has 15 residues. Germline assignment: CDR1 MNHEY and CDR2 SMNVEV (reference sequence). CDR3 bases: TGTGCCAGCAGCCCCGGCGGGGGTTCGCGTCAGCCCCAGCATTTT. This codes for CASSPGGGSRQPQHF.

This clone was found a few times. The genes are TRBV11-3 and TRBJ1-1, with TRBD1 matching over 9 bases. The trim removed 4 bases at V and 4 bases at J, leaving 7 bases unmatched. Germline lookup yields CDR1 SGHNT and CDR2 YENEEA. CDR3 length equals 15 residues. This CDR3 is CASSSDRGLGTEAFF. CDR3 DNA: TGTGCCAGCAGCTCGGACAGGGGATTAGGCACTGAAGCTTTCTTT.